The TCR beta chain under discussion was sequenced for a study of memory CD4+ T cells and cytomegalovirus serostatus. In the study overall: Healthy Belgian adult donors included roughly nine CMV-positive and 24 CMV-negative people. Broader study findings: About 40% of the 164 known CMV-associated TCRbeta sequences appeared in CD4+ memory. Suggested: most of the CMV-linked TCR signature lies in CD4+ memory cells.

In regard to this clone: Its antigen is undetermined.

The CDR3 has 16 amino acids. The germline CDR1 and CDR2 sequences are SEHNR and FQNEAQ (reference sequence). The V gene lost 5 bases and the J gene lost 2 bases, with 19 bases spanning the gap. The repertoire was sequenced with immunoSEQ multiplex PCR; TCRdb's copy has only in-frame clones and lacks some. The sample records about 56,000 clones, about 80% being singletons. The sort gate was single viable CD3+CD4+CD8-CD45RO+ cells for memory CD4+ T cells. Total CD4+ T cells were enriched by CD4 positive selection. The sequenced sample was memory CD4+ T cells from blood. The V call is TRBV7-9, the J call TRBJ2-7; D is perhaps TRBD1 (7 bases). The clonotype originates from an adult in good health and CMV-seropositive. The CDR3 DNA reads TGTGCCAGCAGCCTGCAGGGGGGAGCGGCCGCCTACGAGCAGTACTTC. As protein: CASSLQGGAAAYEQYF.